The 2 T cell receptor beta chains listed next were all sequenced from one sample in a study of CD8+CD57+ T cells in acquired aplastic anemia. Genomic DNA served as template for TCR beta VDJ and CDR3 profiling. TCRdb re-called the reads through MiXCR, storing one row per CDR3 protein. The data show some 170,000 distinct CDR3 sequences, roughly three fifths seen once. Before being chosen for sequencing, patients had shown CD8+CD57+ cell expansion by flow cytometry. Sample: sorted CD4+, CD8+, or CD8+CD57+ T cells (not recorded which) from PBMCs. The receptors were sampled from a human donor with aplastic anemia.

This clonotype was counted a few times. The chain has TRBV6-5 and TRBJ2-3, with TRBD2 matching 11 bases. V shed 0 bases, J shed 2 bases, and the junction held 10 bases outside the gene matches. There are 19 residues in the CDR3. The germline V gene has CDR1 MNHEY and CDR2 SVGAGI. In DNA form, the CDR3 reads TGTGCCAGCAGTTACTCGGCTAGCGGGGGGCAGATTCACACAGATACGCAGTATTTT. Amino acids: CASSYSASGGQIHTDTQYF.

The chain recombines TRBV29-1 with TRBJ1-1; D gene ambiguous. Germline V gene data show CDR1 as SQVTM and CDR2 as ANQGSEA. The V end lost 7 bases, the J end lost 0 bases, and 15 bases lay between the germline ends. CDR3 size: 14 residues. The CDR3 reads CSAQIGRVNTEAFF. CDR3 nucleotide sequence: TGCAGCGCCCAGATAGGACGGGTGAACACTGAAGCTTTCTTT.